This is a list of T cell receptor beta chains from one sample in a study of cytomegalovirus exposure and HLA in healthy donors. TCRdb's copy holds only in-frame clones and misses some; the assay was immunoSEQ multiplex PCR. The repertoire holds a few hundred thousand clones, with roughly 85% as singletons. What was sequenced was PBMCs. Receptors originate from a man younger than 35 in good health and CMV-seronegative. CDR3s include the opening cysteine and the closing phenylalanine or tryptophan. D genes are given only for firm matches. Some rows have no size entry. The others give once, few or many, or a class for an expanded clone.

TRBD2,NA,TRBJ2-7,TRBV6-1,TGTGCCAGCAGTGTGGCTAGCGGGAGCGTCCTCTCCTACGAGCAGTACTTC,CASSVASGSVLSYEQYF
TRBD1,NA,TRBJ2-6,TRBV4-3,TGCGCCAGCAGCCAGAGACAGGGGGCTGGGGGGGCCAACGTCCTGACTTTC,CASSQRQGAGGANVLTF
TRBD1,once,TRBJ2-7,TRBV28,TGTGCCAGCAGTGCCCGGGACAGGGGCATATTTGACGAGCAGTACTTC,CASSARDRGIFDEQYF
TRBD1,NA,TRBJ1-4,TRBV7-9,TGTGCCAGCAGCTTAGGGGACAGGGGTGAAAAACTGTTTTTT,CASSLGDRGEKLFF
NA,NA,TRBJ1-6,TRBV11-3,TGTGCCAGCAGCTTAGGGTCTCCGGGGGTGGTGTCACCCCTCCACTTT,CASSLGSPGVVSPLHF
NA,NA,TRBJ2-1,TRBV7-8,TGTGCCAGCAGCTTTGCGGATTACAATGAGCAGTTCTTC,CASSFADYNEQFF
TRBD2,NA,TRBJ2-5,TRBV5-1,TGCGCCAGCAGGCCGGGACTAGCGGGAGAGACCCAGTACTTC,CASRPGLAGETQYF
TRBD1,NA,TRBJ1-5,TRBV4-3,TGCGCCAGCAGCCAAGGGACAGGGAATCAGCCCCAGCATTTT,CASSQGTGNQPQHF
NA,NA,TRBJ2-5,TRBV13,TGTGCCAGCAACCAGGGGGGCAAAGAGACCCAGTACTTC,CASNQGGKETQYF
TRBD2,few,TRBJ2-5,TRBV6-6,TGTGCCAGCAGTGCGACTAGCGGACCGGAGACCCAGTACTTC,CASSATSGPETQYF
NA,NA,TRBJ2-7,TRBV4-2,TGTGCCAGCAGTCGTGATTCGGAGGAACCCTCCTACGAGCAGTACTTC,CASSRDSEEPSYEQYF
TRBD1,once,TRBJ2-3,TRBV7-9,TGTGCCAGCAGCGGTCCGGGACAGCGCACAGATACGCAGTATTTT,CASSGPGQRTDTQYF
NA,NA,TRBJ1-1,TRBV28,TGTGCCAGCAGTCCTGACACCCTCAACACTGAAGCTTTCTTT,CASSPDTLNTEAFF
TRBD2,NA,TRBJ2-5,TRBV27,TGTGCCGCCGGGGGCGGGAGGGCCTGGGAGACCCAGTACTTC,CAAGGGRAWETQYF
TRBD2,NA,TRBJ2-1,TRBV11-2,TGTGCCAGCAGCTTAGGCCCATTGGCGGGGGGGCCAGGGGTTGGTGAGCAGTTCTTC,CASSLGPLAGGPGVGEQFF
NA,NA,TRBJ2-7,TRBV7-9,TGTGCCAGCAGGTCCGCGAGTTACGAGCAGTACTTC,CASRSASYEQYF
NA,NA,TRBJ2-5,TRBV7-9,TGTGCCAGCAGCTCCACGGACAGAGGGTTGTACTTC,CASSSTDRGLYF
TRBD2,NA,TRBJ2-7,TRBV14,TGTGCCAGCAGCCACCGGGGGGTGGGCACCTACGAGCAGTACTTC,CASSHRGVGTYEQYF
NA,NA,TRBJ2-6,TRBV18,TGTGCCAGCTCACCGCCAGGGACTGGGGCCAACGTCCTGACTTTC,CASSPPGTGANVLTF
NA,few,TRBJ1-5,TRBV28,TGTGCCAGCAGGACAAGTCGGGGATTCGGCAATCAGCCCCAGCATTTT,CASRTSRGFGNQPQHF
TRBD1,NA,TRBJ2-5,TRBV7-7,TGTGCTAGCAGCTTAGGTGGGACAGGGCGAGAGACCCAGTACTTC,CASSLGGTGRETQYF
NA,once,TRBJ1-3,TRBV4-3,TGCGCCAGCAGGGGCGACAGCCCTGGAAACACCATATATTTT,CASRGDSPGNTIYF
NA,few,TRBJ1-1,TRBV4-2,TGTGCCAGCAGCCAGGTTACAGTTATGAACACTGAAGCTTTCTTT,CASSQVTVMNTEAFF
TRBD2,NA,TRBJ2-1,TRBV2,TGTGCCAGCAGTGAATCCGTAGCGGGGGTGGTCTACAATGAGCAGTTCTTC,CASSESVAGVVYNEQFF
NA,NA,TRBJ1-1,TRBV4-3,TGCGCCAGCAGCCAAGATCAGTACACTGAAGCTTTCTTT,CASSQDQYTEAFF